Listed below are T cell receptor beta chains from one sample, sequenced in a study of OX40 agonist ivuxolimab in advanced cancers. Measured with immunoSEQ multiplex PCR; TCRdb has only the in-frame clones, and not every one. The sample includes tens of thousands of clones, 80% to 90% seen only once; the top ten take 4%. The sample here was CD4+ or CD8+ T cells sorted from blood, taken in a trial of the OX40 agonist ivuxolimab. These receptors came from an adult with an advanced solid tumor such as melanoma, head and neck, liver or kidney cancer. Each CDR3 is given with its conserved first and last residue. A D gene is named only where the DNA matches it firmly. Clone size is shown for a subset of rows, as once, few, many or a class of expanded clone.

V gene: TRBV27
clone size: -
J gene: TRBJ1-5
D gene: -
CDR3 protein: CASSFGGPQHF
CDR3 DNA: TGTGCCAGCTCCTTCGGGGGGCCCCAGCATTTT

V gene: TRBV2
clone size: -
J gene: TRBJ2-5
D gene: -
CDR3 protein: CASSEFRSETQYF
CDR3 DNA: TGTGCCAGCAGTGAGTTTCGATCGGAGACCCAGTACTTC

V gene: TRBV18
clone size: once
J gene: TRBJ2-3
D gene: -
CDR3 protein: CASSAEQGWADTQYF
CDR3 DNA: TGTGCCAGCTCAGCAGAACAGGGTTGGGCAGATACGCAGTATTTT

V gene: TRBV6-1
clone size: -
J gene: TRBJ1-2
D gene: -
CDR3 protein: CASRRDSNYGYTF
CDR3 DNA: TGTGCCAGCAGACGGGACTCTAACTATGGCTACACCTTC

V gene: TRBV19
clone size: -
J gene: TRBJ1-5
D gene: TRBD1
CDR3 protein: CASRRDRDQPQHF
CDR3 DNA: TGTGCCAGTAGAAGGGACAGGGACCAGCCCCAGCATTTT

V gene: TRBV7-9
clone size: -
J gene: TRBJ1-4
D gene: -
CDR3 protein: CASSLGQAKEKLFF
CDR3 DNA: TGTGCCAGCAGCTTAGGGCAGGCGAAGGAAAAACTGTTTTTT

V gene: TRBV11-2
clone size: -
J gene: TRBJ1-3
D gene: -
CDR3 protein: CASSLREDSGNTIYF
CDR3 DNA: TGTGCCAGCAGTCTTCGAGAGGACTCTGGAAACACCATATATTTT

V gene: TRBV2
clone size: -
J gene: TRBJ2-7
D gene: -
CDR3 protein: CASSVAKTYEQYF
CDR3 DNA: TGTGCCAGCAGTGTGGCTAAAACCTACGAGCAGTACTTC

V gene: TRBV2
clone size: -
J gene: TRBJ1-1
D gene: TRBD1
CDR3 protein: CASTGQGNTEAFF
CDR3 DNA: TGTGCCAGCACCGGACAGGGGAACACTGAAGCTTTCTTT

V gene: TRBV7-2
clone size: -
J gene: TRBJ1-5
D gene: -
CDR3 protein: CASSLGVSDNQPQHF
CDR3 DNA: TGTGCCAGCAGCTTGGGGGTGAGTGACAATCAGCCCCAGCATTTT

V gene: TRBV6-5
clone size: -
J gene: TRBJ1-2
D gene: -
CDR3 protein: CASSYGPQYYGYTF
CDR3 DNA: TGTGCCAGCAGTTACGGGCCGCAATACTATGGCTACACCTTC

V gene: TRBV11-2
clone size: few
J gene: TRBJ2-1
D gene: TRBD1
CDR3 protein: CASSDRVSYNEQFF
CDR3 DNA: TGTGCCAGCAGCGACAGGGTCTCCTACAATGAGCAGTTCTTC

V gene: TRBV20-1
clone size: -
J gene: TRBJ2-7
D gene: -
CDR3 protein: CSAQDAYEQYF
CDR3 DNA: TGCAGTGCTCAGGATGCCTACGAGCAGTACTTC

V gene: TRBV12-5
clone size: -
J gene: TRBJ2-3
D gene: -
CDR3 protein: CASGPGPIRRHTQYF
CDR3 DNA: TGTGCTAGTGGACCTGGCCCTATAAGACGTCATACGCAGTATTTT

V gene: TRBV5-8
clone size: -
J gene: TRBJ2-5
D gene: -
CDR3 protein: CASSLTGKETQYF
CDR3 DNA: TGTGCCAGCAGCCTGACCGGGAAGGAGACCCAGTACTTC

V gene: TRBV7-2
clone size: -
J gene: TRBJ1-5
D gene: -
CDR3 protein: CASSTYSNQPQHF
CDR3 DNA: TGTGCCAGCAGCACGTATAGCAATCAGCCCCAGCATTTT

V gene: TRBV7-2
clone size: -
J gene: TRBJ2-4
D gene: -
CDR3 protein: CASSPFGSGKNIQYF
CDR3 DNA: TGTGCCAGCAGCCCCTTCGGGTCCGGTAAAAACATTCAGTACTTC

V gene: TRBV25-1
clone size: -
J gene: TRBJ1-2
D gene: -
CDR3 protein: CASSNRGYTF
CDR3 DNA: TGTGCCAGCAGTAATCGAGGCTACACCTTC

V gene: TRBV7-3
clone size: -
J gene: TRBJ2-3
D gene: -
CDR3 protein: CASSLNPGTSDTQYF
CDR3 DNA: TGTGCCAGCAGCTTAAACCCCGGAACTTCGGATACGCAGTATTTT

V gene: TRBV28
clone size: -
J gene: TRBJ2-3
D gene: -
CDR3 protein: CASSRAQLSTDTQYF
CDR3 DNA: TGTGCCAGCAGTAGGGCCCAACTCTCCACAGATACGCAGTATTTT

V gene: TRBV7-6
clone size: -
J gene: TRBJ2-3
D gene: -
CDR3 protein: CASSPTWGGVTDTQYF
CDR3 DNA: TGTGCCAGCAGCCCAACGTGGGGCGGGGTCACAGATACGCAGTATTTT

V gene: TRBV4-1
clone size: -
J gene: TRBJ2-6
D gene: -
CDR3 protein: CASSHAAGGANVLTF
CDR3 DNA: TGCGCCAGCAGCCATGCGGCAGGGGGGGCCAACGTCCTGACTTTC

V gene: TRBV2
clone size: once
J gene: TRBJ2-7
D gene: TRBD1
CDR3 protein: CASSRQGAYEQYF
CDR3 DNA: TGTGCCAGCAGCCGACAGGGGGCCTACGAGCAGTACTTC

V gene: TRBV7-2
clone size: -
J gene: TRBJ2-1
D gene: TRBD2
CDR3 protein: CASRGGTSGPNNEQFF
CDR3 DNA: TGTGCCAGCAGGGGCGGGACTAGCGGGCCGAACAATGAGCAGTTCTTC

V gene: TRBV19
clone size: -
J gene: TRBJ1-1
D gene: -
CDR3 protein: CASSTTGMAEAFF
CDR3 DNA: TGTGCCAGTAGTACTACAGGGATGGCTGAAGCTTTCTTT

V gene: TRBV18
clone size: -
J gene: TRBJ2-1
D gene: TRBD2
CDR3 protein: CASSRGLSGGDEQFF
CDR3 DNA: TGTGCCAGCTCGAGAGGGTTGTCGGGAGGGGATGAGCAGTTCTTC

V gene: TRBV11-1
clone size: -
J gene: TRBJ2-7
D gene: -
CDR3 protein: CASSLGGWEPYEQYF
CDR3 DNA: TGTGCCAGCAGCTTAGGCGGTTGGGAACCCTACGAGCAGTACTTC

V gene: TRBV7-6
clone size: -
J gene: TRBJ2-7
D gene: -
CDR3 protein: CASSGRTGPYEQYF
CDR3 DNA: TGTGCCAGCAGCGGCAGGACGGGTCCCTACGAGCAGTACTTC

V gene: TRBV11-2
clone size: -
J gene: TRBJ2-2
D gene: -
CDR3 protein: CASSPRNANTGELFF
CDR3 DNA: TGTGCCAGCAGCCCGAGGAACGCGAACACCGGGGAGCTGTTTTTT

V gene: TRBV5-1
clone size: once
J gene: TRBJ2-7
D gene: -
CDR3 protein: CASSPGLRTDEQYF
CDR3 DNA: TGTGCCAGCAGCCCGGGACTCCGCACCGACGAGCAGTACTTC

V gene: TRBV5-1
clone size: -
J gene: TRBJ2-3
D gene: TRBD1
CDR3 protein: CASSLGTGVTDTQYF
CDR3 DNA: TGCGCCAGCAGCTTGGGGACAGGGGTGACAGATACGCAGTATTTT

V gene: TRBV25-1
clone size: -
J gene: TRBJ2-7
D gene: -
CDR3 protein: CASTRLGNAESEQYF
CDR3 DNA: TGTGCCAGCACTAGACTCGGGAACGCCGAGTCCGAGCAGTACTTC

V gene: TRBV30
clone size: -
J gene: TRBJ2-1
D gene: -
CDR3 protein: CAWRGGPHQSSYNEQFF
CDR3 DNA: TGTGCCTGGAGGGGAGGACCGCATCAAAGCTCCTACAATGAGCAGTTCTTC

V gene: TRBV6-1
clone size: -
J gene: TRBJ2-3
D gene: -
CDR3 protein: CASSEGLVVTQYF
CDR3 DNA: TGTGCCAGCAGTGAAGGGCTAGTAGTTACGCAGTATTTT

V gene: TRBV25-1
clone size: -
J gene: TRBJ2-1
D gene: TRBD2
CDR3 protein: CASSESTSVSYNEQFF
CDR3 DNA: TGTGCCAGCAGTGAATCCACTAGCGTTTCCTACAATGAGCAGTTCTTC

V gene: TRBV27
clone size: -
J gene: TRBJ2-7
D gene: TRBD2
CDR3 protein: CASRVTSGSYEQYF
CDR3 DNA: TGTGCCAGCAGGGTGACTAGCGGGAGCTACGAGCAGTACTTC

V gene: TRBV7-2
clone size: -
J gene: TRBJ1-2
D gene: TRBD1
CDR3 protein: CASRPGTGNYGYTF
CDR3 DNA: TGTGCCAGCAGACCCGGGACAGGGAACTATGGCTACACCTTC

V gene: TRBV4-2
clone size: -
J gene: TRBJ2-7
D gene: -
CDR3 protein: CASSQEPAAGAYPNEQYF
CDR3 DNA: TGTGCCAGCAGCCAAGAGCCCGCTGCAGGCGCTTACCCTAACGAGCAGTACTTC

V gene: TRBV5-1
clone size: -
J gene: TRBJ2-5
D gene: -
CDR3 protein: CASSLVVGAQVETQYF
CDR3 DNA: TGCGCCAGCAGCTTGGTTGTAGGGGCGCAGGTAGAGACCCAGTACTTC

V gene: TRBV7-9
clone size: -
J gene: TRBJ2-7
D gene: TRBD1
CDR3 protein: CASSPGPGTAYEQYF
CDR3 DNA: TGTGCCAGCAGCCCTGGGCCCGGGACAGCCTACGAGCAGTACTTC

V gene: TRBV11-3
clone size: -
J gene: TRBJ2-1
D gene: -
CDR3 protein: CASSFMADNEQFF
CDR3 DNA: TGTGCCAGCAGCTTTATGGCTGACAATGAGCAGTTCTTC

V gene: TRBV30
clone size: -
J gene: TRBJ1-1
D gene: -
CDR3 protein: CAWSRVGGEAEAFF
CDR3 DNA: TGTGCCTGGAGTAGGGTAGGGGGGGAGGCTGAAGCTTTCTTT

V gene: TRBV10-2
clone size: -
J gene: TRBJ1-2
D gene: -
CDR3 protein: CASTGSISFYGYTF
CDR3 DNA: TGCGCCAGCACAGGGAGTATTTCATTCTATGGCTACACCTTC

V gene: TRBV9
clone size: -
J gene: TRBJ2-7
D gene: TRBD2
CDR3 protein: CASSGSGRADEQYF
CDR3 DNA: TGTGCCAGCAGCGGTAGCGGGAGGGCTGACGAGCAGTACTTC

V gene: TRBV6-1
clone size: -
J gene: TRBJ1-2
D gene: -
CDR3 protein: CASRLGYGYTF
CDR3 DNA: TGTGCCAGCCGGCTCGGATATGGCTACACCTTC

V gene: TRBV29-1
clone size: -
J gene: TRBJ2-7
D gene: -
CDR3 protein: CSVGGKSSNYEQYF
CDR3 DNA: TGCAGCGTTGGGGGCAAGTCTTCAAACTACGAGCAGTACTTC

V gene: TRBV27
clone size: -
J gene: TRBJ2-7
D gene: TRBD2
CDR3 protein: CATRRGSGGGPLPMIHEQYF
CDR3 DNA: TGTGCCACCAGACGGGGATCGGGAGGGGGGCCTCTACCGATGATCCACGAGCAGTACTTC

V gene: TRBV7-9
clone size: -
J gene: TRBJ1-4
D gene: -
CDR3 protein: CASSLTRGATNEKLFF
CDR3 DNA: TGTGCCAGCAGCTTAACCCGGGGGGCAACTAATGAAAAACTGTTTTTT

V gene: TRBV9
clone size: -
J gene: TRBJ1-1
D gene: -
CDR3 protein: CASSTSGGTEAFF
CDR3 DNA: TGTGCCAGCAGCACCTCCGGGGGCACTGAAGCTTTCTTT

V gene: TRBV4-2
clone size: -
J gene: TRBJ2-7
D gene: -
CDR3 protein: CASSQEWQSSYEQYF
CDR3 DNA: TGTGCCAGCAGCCAAGAGTGGCAGAGCTCCTACGAGCAGTACTTC

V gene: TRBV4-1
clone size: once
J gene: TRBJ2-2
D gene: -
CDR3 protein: CASSQKRELRGELFF
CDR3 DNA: TGCGCCAGCAGCCAGAAACGGGAGTTGAGGGGGGAGCTGTTTTTT

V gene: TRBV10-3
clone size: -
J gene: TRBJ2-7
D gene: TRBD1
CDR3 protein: CAISGRGDRSYEQYF
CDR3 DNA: TGTGCCATCAGTGGAAGAGGGGACAGATCCTACGAGCAGTACTTC

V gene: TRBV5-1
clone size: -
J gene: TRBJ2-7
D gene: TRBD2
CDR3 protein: CASSSSSGTSAYEQYF
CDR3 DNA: TGCGCCAGCAGCTCCAGCTCCGGGACTAGCGCGTACGAGCAGTACTTC